This TCR beta chain was sequenced during a study of PD-L1 blockade in urothelial cancer. In the study overall: Atezolizumab therapy began for patients in about 2014, dosed at 1,200 mg intravenously every 3 weeks. Study-level results: Improved survival was predicted by pretreatment blood TCR clonality below the median. Enhanced expansion of tumor-associated blood clones at 3 weeks characterized durable-benefit patients.

As regards this clone: Antigen: not known.

Patients were living with locally advanced or metastatic urothelial carcinoma. This CDR3 contains 12 residues. After removal of 6 bases from V and 5 bases from J, the junction contained 2 bases not matched to a gene. Per the germline V gene, CDR1 is MNHEY and CDR2 is SMNVEV (reference sequence). Method: immunoSEQ multiplex PCR; TCRdb's copy keeps in-frame clones and lacks some. There are more than 80,000 clones in the sample; 82% occur only once, and over 7.5% lies in the top ten. Sequencing used PBMCs, obtained around atezolizumab (anti-PD-L1) treatment. The receptor was isolated from a man between 65 and 85 years old with urothelial cancer. This chain uses TRBV27 with TRBJ1-1; the match to TRBD1 covers 8 bases. The CDR3 protein is CASSTGGTEAFF. The CDR3 coding sequence is TGTGCCAGCAGCACAGGGGGGACTGAAGCTTTCTTT.